This T cell receptor (beta chain) was retrieved from a study of CD8+CD57+ T cells in acquired aplastic anemia. The patients chosen for sequencing had shown expansion of CD8+CD57+ cells (detected by flow cytometry). Everyone among the patients had severe acquired aplastic anemia. Germline V gene sequence: CDR1 DFQATT, CDR2 SNEGSKA (reference sequence). V dropped 4 bases and J dropped 6; count of bases not matched to a gene: 7. The CDR3 length is 13 residues. General study points: Overlapping CD8+ CDR3 repertoires of patients and controls contained around 31 shared sequences.

Profiling that covered TCR beta VDJ and CDR3 relied on genomic DNA as its template. TCRdb passed the reads through MiXCR, listing each CDR3 protein once. The sample holds fewer than 250,000 distinct CDR3 sequences, 40% to 50% seen once. As regards this clonotype: The antigen remains unidentified.

Sample: sorted CD4+, CD8+, or CD8+CD57+ T cells (not recorded which) from PBMCs. This receptor was identified in a human donor with aplastic anemia. The chain couples TRBV20-1 to TRBJ1-2; 8 bases are shared with TRBD1. This chain's CDR3 is CSATDREMDGYTF. CDR3 DNA: TGCAGTGCTACGGACAGGGAAATGGATGGCTACACCTTC.